This entry lists 24 T cell receptor beta chains sequenced from one sample in a study of Ad26.COV2.S vaccination and SARS-CoV-2 variants (dated by TCRdb to about 2021). Library construction relied on the immunoSEQ multiplex PCR assay. TCRdb limited this immuneACCESS table to in-frame rearrangements with V and J called. A share of clones is missing; checked studies link under half to unresolved V genes, and the rest is unexplained. For this sample there are hundreds of thousands of clones; 75% to 90% appear just once. The ten largest clones represent around a tenth of the sample. Taken with the paper, the label for treatment or condition translates to: over 15 received Ad26.COV2.S at low or high dose, single or two shots; 5 received placebo; per-sample allocation not given. For vaccine and placebo recipients, the sequenced repertoires came from samples collected on day 63 after the first injection.

This specimen consisted of peripheral blood, obtained in a trial of Ad26.COV2.S vaccine versus placebo. Receptors were obtained from a person between 18 and 60 years old who received the Ad26.COV2.S COVID-19 vaccine or a placebo.

Regarding this clone: At one boundary the junction diverges from the germline segment, which might be a read error. The chain uses TRBV12-3 or TRBV12-4 and TRBJ1-3; no firm D call. CDR3 length: 12 amino acids. DNA of the CDR3: TGTGCCAGCAGTTTGACGAGTATTGTAGGTGTGTTT. Its translation is CASSLTSIVGVF.

This sequence joins TRBV28 and TRBJ2-2, with TRBD2 matching over 11 bases. With 3 bases clipped from V and 9 bases from J, the junction kept 6 bases outside the gene matches. The CDR3 runs 15 residues. Germline assignment: CDR1 MDHEN and CDR2 SYDVKM. CDR3 sequence (DNA): TGTGCCAGCAGTTTCGATACTAGCGGGGGACGGGAGCTGTTTTTT. As protein: CASSFDTSGGRELFF.

The V gene is TRBV24-1, the J gene TRBJ1-1; a possible D gene is TRBD1 (5 bases). Germline V gene sequence: CDR1 KGHDR, CDR2 SFDVKD. CDR3 length: 14 amino acids. Trimming left V 7 bases short and J 5 bases short, with 16 bases between. CDR3 in amino acids: CATRRLGVWTEAFF. The CDR3 DNA reads as TGTGCCACCAGGCGGTTAGGGGTCTGGACTGAAGCTTTCTTT.

This clone was observed a few times. The genes are TRBV9 and TRBJ1-5; D unclear. The CDR3 loop spans 15 amino acids. Trimming removed 4 bases at V and 4 bases at J, with 15 bases between. Germline V gene lookup returns CDR1 SGDLS and CDR2 YYNGEE. CDR3 bases: TGTGCCAGCAGCCCAGGACTGAACGGGAATCAGCCCCAGCATTTT. This translates into CASSPGLNGNQPQHF.

The genes are TRBV2 and TRBJ1-2; D may be TRBD1 (6 bases). The CDR3 has 13 amino acids. Germline values: CDR1 SNHLY, CDR2 FYNNEI. Deletions cut 5 bases from V and 4 bases from J, with 11 bases between. The CDR3 DNA reads as TGTGCCAGCAGTCTCGGACAGAGCTATGGCTACACCTTC. This translates into CASSLGQSYGYTF.

V and J are TRBV29-1 and TRBJ2-7; 11 bases fit TRBD1. CDR1 is SQVTM and CDR2 is ANQGSEA in the germline V gene. Unmatched junction bases numbered 5, after V lost 4 bases and J lost 3 bases. The length of the CDR3 is 14 residues. CDR3 bases: TGCAGCGTTGTATTCGGGACAGGGGGCTACGAGCAGTACTTC. It yields the protein CSVVFGTGGYEQYF.

Only one count was recorded for this clone. This chain joins TRBV7-2 and TRBJ2-7; D might be TRBD1 (5 bases). Germline lookup yields CDR1 SGHTA and CDR2 FQGNSA. This CDR3 is built from 13 residues. The V gene lost 6 bases and the J gene lost 3 bases, with 12 bases spanning the gap. Written as DNA, the CDR3 is TGTGCCAGCAGTCTGACAGAACTCTACGAGCAGTACTTC. Its protein is CASSLTELYEQYF.

With regard to this clone: This CDR3 is also generated by other DNA sequences in the sample. V and J are TRBV28 and TRBJ2-5; no definite D call. Trimming stripped 6 bases from V and 5 bases from J, with 10 bases between. Germline V lookup: CDR1 MDHEN, CDR2 SYDVKM. The CDR3 runs to 12 residues. Here the CDR3 reads CASRGVRETQYF. CDR3 DNA: TGTGCCAGCAGAGGAGTTAGGGAGACCCAGTACTTC.

The rearrangement links TRBV6-2 or TRBV6-3 to TRBJ1-5; a possible D gene is TRBD1 (5 bases). This CDR3 has 13 residues. V lost 3 bases to trimming and J lost 5 bases, with 8 bases between them. The V gene's germline CDR1 is MNHEY and CDR2 SVGEGT. DNA of the CDR3: TGTGCCAGCAGTTATCGGGACTATCAGCCCCAGCATTTT. Translating it yields CASSYRDYQPQHF.

The genes are TRBV29-1 and TRBJ2-7; D not certain. The CDR3 has 13 residues. V lost 6 bases and J lost 5, with 17 bases in between. CDR1 and CDR2 from the germline V gene are SQVTM and ANQGSEA. The CDR3 spells CSVSPRLRDEQYF. As DNA, the CDR3 is TGCAGCGTATCCCCCAGGCTCCGAGACGAGCAGTACTTC.

V and J are TRBV28 and TRBJ2-2, with 7 nucleotides matching TRBD2. The CDR3 is 16 amino acids. Germline values: CDR1 MDHEN, CDR2 SYDVKM. V trimming: 0 bases; J trimming: 4 bases; junction bases outside the gene matches: 5. CDR3: CASSLWGRALTGELFF. CDR3 sequence (DNA): TGTGCCAGCAGTTTATGGGGGAGGGCCCTCACCGGGGAGCTGTTTTTT.

V and J are TRBV2 and TRBJ2-2; D gene uncertain. The CDR3 is made up of 12 amino acids. CDR1 and CDR2 from the germline V gene are SNHLY and FYNNEI. Trimming stripped 5 bases from V and 5 bases from J, with 6 bases between. DNA of the CDR3: TGTGCCAGCAGTCAGAGGACCGGGGAGCTGTTTTTT. Translated: CASSQRTGELFF.

The chain employs TRBV7-3 and TRBJ2-2, with TRBD1 identical over 9 bases. The ends lost 4 bases at V and 4 bases at J; junction bases unmatched: 4. The germline V gene encodes CDR1 SGHTA and CDR2 FQGTGA. There are 15 residues in the CDR3. The CDR3, as DNA: TGTGCCAGCAGCTCCGGACAGGGGATCACCGGGGAGCTGTTTTTT. This sequence encodes CASSSGQGITGELFF.

V usage is TRBV7-2 and J usage is TRBJ2-1; D remains unclear. Trimming stripped 5 bases from V and 1 base from J, with 12 bases between. The CDR3 extends over 15 amino acids. Germline V lookup: CDR1 SGHTA, CDR2 FQGNSA. This CDR3 reads CASSPSWVSYNEQFF. The DNA of the CDR3 is TGTGCCAGCAGCCCAAGTTGGGTGTCCTACAATGAGCAGTTCTTC.

This chain uses TRBV4-3 with TRBJ2-2; 13 nucleotides agree with TRBD2. Germline values: CDR1 LGHNA, CDR2 YSLEER. Unmatched junction bases numbered 7, after V lost 2 bases and J lost 7 bases. This CDR3 comprises 17 residues. As DNA, the CDR3 is TGCGCCAGCAGCCAACTTACTAGCGGGGGGGCAGACGGGGAGCTGTTTTTT. It translates to CASSQLTSGGADGELFF.

This chain joins TRBV6-2 or TRBV6-3 and TRBJ2-1; the match to TRBD2 covers 11 bases. The germline gives CDR1 MNHEY, CDR2 SVGEGT. V lost 4 bases to trimming and J lost 6 bases; unmatched junction nucleotides: 8. The CDR3 sequence is 16 residues long. The CDR3 sequence is CASSSLTSGIINEQFF. As DNA, the CDR3 is TGTGCCAGCAGTTCGCTGACTAGCGGGATCATCAATGAGCAGTTCTTC.

The V call is TRBV20-1, the J call TRBJ2-5, with 7 bases aligning to TRBD2. CDR3 size: 15 residues. J lost 2 bases, V lost 3 bases, and 9 bases had no gene match. Germline CDR1 is DFQATT and CDR2 is SNEGSKA (reference sequence). This chain's CDR3 is CSASMGGRGQETQYF. CDR3 nucleotide sequence: TGCAGTGCTAGTATGGGGGGGAGGGGACAAGAGACCCAGTACTTC.

The chain has TRBV30 and TRBJ1-3; D is perhaps TRBD1 (5 bases). Germline V lookup: CDR1 GTSNPN, CDR2 SVGIG (reference sequence). Trimming took 5 bases from V and 0 from J, leaving 5 bases between them. The CDR3 covers 12 residues. CDR3 residues: CAWGTSGNTIYF. DNA for the CDR3: TGTGCCTGGGGGACCTCTGGAAACACCATATATTTT.

The chain joins TRBV19 to TRBJ1-5; 8 bases map to TRBD1. Germline CDR1 LNHDA, CDR2 SQIVND (reference sequence). J was trimmed by 4 bases and V by 5 bases; bases with no gene match: 13. The CDR3 contains 17 residues. In nucleotides, the CDR3 is TGTGCCAGTAGTCCCCTTGGACAGGGTCTCAATAATCAGCCCCAGCATTTT. This sequence encodes CASSPLGQGLNNQPQHF.

This chain uses TRBV28 with TRBJ2-7, with 7 bases fitting TRBD2. The CDR3 covers 13 residues. V lost 5 bases to trimming and J lost 7 bases; unmatched junction nucleotides: 8. CDR1 and CDR2 from the germline V gene are MDHEN and SYDVKM. This chain's CDR3 is CASSGGGVDEQYF. In nucleotides, the CDR3 is TGTGCCAGCAGTGGGGGGGGAGTCGATGAGCAGTACTTC.

The genes are TRBV28 and TRBJ1-5, with D unclear. Germline V gene lookup returns CDR1 MDHEN and CDR2 SYDVKM. The CDR3 runs 12 residues. With 8 bases removed from V and 11 bases from J, the gap between germline ends came to 16 bases. DNA for the CDR3: TGTGCCAGCTCATCGGGGAGTTCGTCCCAGCATTTT. Protein product: CASSSGSSSQHF.

The chain recombines TRBV7-9 with TRBJ1-4; no firm D call. The CDR3 runs 17 residues. CDR1 and CDR2 (germline): SEHNR, FQNEAQ (reference sequence). Trimming removed 2 bases from V and 1 base from J, with 14 bases in between. This chain's CDR3 is CASSLTWPLGTNEKLFF. DNA for the CDR3: TGTGCCAGCAGCTTAACCTGGCCCCTTGGAACTAATGAAAAACTGTTTTTT.

This chain uses TRBV5-4 with TRBJ2-1; 15 bases agree with TRBD2. The V and J ends lost 3 bases and 7 bases, in that order; junction bases with no gene match: 8. Germline-derived CDR1 and CDR2 are SGHNT and YYREEE (reference sequence). The CDR3 is 17 residues long. The CDR3 DNA reads TGTGCCAGCAGCTCATCGGGACTAGCGGGGGGTGTAAATGAGCAGTTCTTC. This sequence encodes CASSSSGLAGGVNEQFF.

This chain joins TRBV7-9 and TRBJ2-5; D is possibly TRBD1 or TRBD2 (5 bases each). CDR3 length equals 17 residues. Trimming cost V 4 bases and J 0 bases, with 18 bases left between them. CDR1 and CDR2 from the germline V gene are SEHNR and FQNEAQ (reference sequence). The CDR3 loop is CASSSPFVRGNQETQYF. CDR3 nucleotide sequence: TGTGCCAGCAGCTCCCCGTTCGTGAGGGGCAACCAAGAGACCCAGTACTTC.